One sample yielded the 15 T cell receptor beta chains listed below, sequenced in a study of T-cell reconstitution after alpha-beta-depleted transplantation in children. Unique molecular identifiers were used in preparing the TCRbeta library. TCRdb re-derived calls from the PCR reads in MiXCR, one entry per CDR3 protein. The data hold almost 250,000 distinct CDR3 sequences, with about 25% observed a single time. The starting material was PBMCs, obtained before TCRalphabeta/CD19-depleted stem cell transplant. These receptors were collected from a girl aged 2-9 years with Fanconi anemia, due to receive a stem cell transplant.

This clonotype was found many times. The V call is TRBV4-1, the J call TRBJ2-7; TRBD2 agrees at 8 bases. Germline CDR1 is MGHRA and CDR2 is YSYEKL. There are 16 residues in the CDR3. With 0 bases clipped from V and 3 bases from J, the junction kept 7 bases outside the gene matches. The CDR3: CASSQDPITSGYEQYF. The CDR3 DNA reads as TGCGCCAGCAGCCAAGATCCGATAACTAGCGGCTACGAGCAGTACTTC.

This clonotype has a count of ten or more. The rearrangement joins TRBV29-1 to TRBJ2-2; 10 bases fit TRBD2. CDR1 is SQVTM, CDR2 ANQGSEA, per germline. Unmatched junction bases numbered 4, after V lost 4 bases and J lost 2 bases. CDR3 length: 15 amino acids. Here the CDR3 reads CSVGGLAANTGELFF. CDR3 in DNA: TGCAGCGTTGGAGGACTAGCGGCCAACACCGGGGAGCTGTTTTTT.

The chain recombines TRBV7-9 with TRBJ2-5; no reliable D call. This CDR3 spans 14 amino acids. CDR1 and CDR2 from the germline V gene are SEHNR and FQNEAQ (reference sequence). Trimming left V 2 bases short and J 2 bases short, with 9 bases between. The CDR3 region has the DNA TGTGCCAGCAGCTTAAGCGTCGGTCAAGAGACCCAGTACTTC. Translation: CASSLSVGQETQYF.

This clonotype was detected ten times or more. CDR3 sequence reads: CASSLVKDSSYNEQFF. As DNA, the CDR3 is TGTGCCAGCAGCTTAGTGAAGGATAGCTCCTACAATGAGCAGTTCTTC. V and J are TRBV7-3 and TRBJ2-1; D is ambiguous. V lost 2 bases and J lost 0, with 11 bases in between. Per the germline V gene, CDR1 is SGHTA and CDR2 is FQGTGA. The CDR3 consists of 16 residues.

This chain links TRBV20-1 with TRBJ2-7; TRBD2 matches 12 bases. Germline V gene sequence: CDR1 DFQATT, CDR2 SNEGSKA (reference sequence). V lost 5 bases to trimming and J lost 2 bases; unmatched junction nucleotides: 4. The CDR3 has 14 residues. CDR3 in amino acids: CSAPGLAGTYEQYF. The CDR3 DNA reads as TGCAGTGCTCCCGGACTAGCGGGAACCTACGAGCAGTACTTC.

This clonotype appeared many times. The V call is TRBV7-9, the J call TRBJ1-5; D is unclear. The germline V gene encodes CDR1 SEHNR and CDR2 FQNEAQ (reference sequence). The V gene lost 7 bases and the J gene lost 9 bases, with 13 bases spanning the gap. The CDR3 has 12 amino acids. CDR3 region: CASTGDSVPQHF. The CDR3 nucleotides are TGTGCCAGCACGGGAGATTCAGTGCCCCAGCATTTT.

This clonotype was observed at least ten times. The chain carries TRBV29-1 and TRBJ1-1; possibly TRBD1 for D (6 bases). Germline-derived CDR1 and CDR2 are SQVTM and ANQGSEA. With 3 bases removed from V and 1 base from J, the gap between germline ends came to 15 bases. This CDR3 region has 15 residues. The chain's CDR3 is CSVDRQGGKNTEAFF. DNA of the CDR3: TGCAGCGTTGATAGGCAAGGGGGGAAGAACACTGAAGCTTTCTTT.

The chain links TRBV20-1 to TRBJ2-1, with 10 bases aligning to TRBD2. The germline gives CDR1 DFQATT, CDR2 SNEGSKA (reference sequence). This CDR3 region has 15 residues. With 2 bases clipped from V and 6 bases from J, the junction kept 7 bases outside the gene matches. The CDR3 region has the DNA TGCAGTGCTAGAACCGGGACTAGCGATTTCAATGAGCAGTTCTTC. As protein: CSARTGTSDFNEQFF.

The chain has TRBV20-1 and TRBJ2-3, with 8 bases lining up with TRBD2. The germline CDR1 and CDR2 sequences are DFQATT and SNEGSKA (reference sequence). After removal of 2 bases from V and 5 bases from J, the junction contained 6 bases not matched to a gene. This CDR3 region has 14 residues. The CDR3 DNA reads as TGCAGTGCTAGAAGCGGGAGCATCCAAGATACGCAGTATTTT. This encodes CSARSGSIQDTQYF.

This clonotype was observed many times. This chain uses TRBV29-1 with TRBJ2-7, with D tentatively TRBD2 (6 bases). Trimming shortened V by 2 bases and J by 3 bases, and 17 bases separated the two germline ends. Germline V gene sequence: CDR1 SQVTM, CDR2 ANQGSEA. CDR3 length equals 15 residues. CDR3: CSVERRREWGYEQYF. The CDR3 DNA reads as TGCAGCGTTGAAAGGAGGAGGGAATGGGGCTACGAGCAGTACTTC.

Many counts were recorded for this clonotype. The J gene is TRBJ2-7, the V gene TRBV2; TRBD1 matches 7 bases. Germline loops: CDR1 SNHLY, CDR2 FYNNEI. Trimming at V came to 7 bases and at J to 3 bases, leaving 9 bases not matched to a gene. The CDR3 runs 14 residues. CDR3 region: CASKTNRGFYEQYF. CDR3 in DNA: TGTGCCAGCAAAACAAACAGGGGATTCTACGAGCAGTACTTC.

This clonotype has just one count. The missing conserved phenylalanine or tryptophan at the end of this CDR3 makes a read error likely. The chain combines TRBV9 with TRBJ2-7; 7 nucleotides line up with TRBD1. Germline lookup yields CDR1 SGDLS and CDR2 YYNGEE. V shed 4 bases and J 2 bases; nucleotides not matched to a gene: 12. The CDR3 is 16 amino acids. CDR3 in DNA: TGTGCCAGCAGCTACCTATTAGACAGGGCTACCTACGAGCAGTACTTA. Amino acid sequence: CASSYLLDRATYEQYL.

This clonotype was found a few times. V is TRBV4-2 and J is TRBJ2-7; D remains unclear. Germline values: CDR1 LGHNA, CDR2 YNFKEQ. This CDR3 contains 13 residues. V was cut by 0 bases and J by 5 bases, with 8 bases left in between. DNA of the CDR3: TGTGCCAGCAGCCAAGAAATGTTCCACGAGCAGTACTTC. It yields the protein CASSQEMFHEQYF.

On this clonotype: The junction differs from germline at one of its ends, possibly a read error. The CDR3 DNA reads as TGTGCCAGCAGACCCCGGTTGACAGGGTACACAGATACGCCGTATTTT. Translating gives CASRPRLTGYTDTPYF. The chain uses TRBV6-1 and TRBJ2-3, with TRBD1 matching 7 bases. This CDR3 contains 16 residues. From germline, CDR1 is MNHNS and CDR2 SASEGT.

This clonotype was counted between two and nine times. The chain combines TRBV20-1 with TRBJ1-2; 12 bases fit TRBD1. CDR3 length equals 13 residues. Trimming cost V 2 bases and J 8 bases; bases outside gene matches: 3. Germline V lookup: CDR1 DFQATT, CDR2 SNEGSKA (reference sequence). The CDR3 DNA reads as TGCAGTGCTAGATGGGACAGGGGGCGAGGCTACACCTTC. Amino acids: CSARWDRGRGYTF.